Below, 23 T cell receptor beta chains from the same sample are listed, as sequenced in a study of T cells after yellow fever vaccination. TCRdb recomputed calls from the 5' RACE reads with MiXCR, one row per CDR3 protein. The sample consists of about 200,000 distinct CDR3 sequences, 3% to 4% of them appearing once. This specimen was CD4+ T cells sorted from PBMCs, taken 10 days after the yellow fever booster vaccination. The receptors were sampled from a man between 18 and 35 years old who received the YFV17D yellow fever vaccine.

This clonotype has a count of ten or more. V and J are TRBV5-1 and TRBJ2-5; D is perhaps TRBD1 (5 bases). With 1 base removed from V and 4 bases from J, the gap between germline ends came to 8 bases. Germline V gene sequence: CDR1 SGHRS, CDR2 YFSETQ. The CDR3 is 13 amino acids. The CDR3 DNA follows: TGCGCCAGCAGCTTGCCAGGGTTAGAGACCCAGTACTTC. Its translation: CASSLPGLETQYF.

This chain links TRBV7-2 with TRBJ2-7; D is possibly TRBD2 (5 bases). The CDR3 loop spans 16 amino acids. Germline V lookup: CDR1 SGHTA, CDR2 FQGNSA. Trimming removed 4 bases at V and 7 bases at J, with 23 bases between. In nucleotides, the CDR3 is TGTGCCAGCAGCTACGTCAGTTGGGTCATGCGAGGGGAGCAGTACTTC. Its translation is CASSYVSWVMRGEQYF. The whole variable domain, filled in from reference TRBV7-2 and TRBJ2-7, reads GAGVSQSPSNKVTEKGKDVELRCDPISGHTALYWYRQSLGQGLEFLIYFQGNSAPDKSGLPSDRFSAERTGGSVSTLTIQRTQQEDSAVYLCASSYVSWVMRGEQYFGPGTRLTVT.

This clonotype appeared many times. The chain is built from TRBV20-1 and TRBJ2-5; a possible D gene is TRBD2 (5 bases). This CDR3 is built from 15 residues. The germline gives CDR1 DFQATT, CDR2 SNEGSKA (reference sequence). V was cut by 0 bases and J by 2 bases, with 13 bases left in between. The CDR3 bases are TGCAGTGCTAGAGAGCCAGCGGTGGGTCAAGAGACCCAGTACTTC. Translation gives CSAREPAVGQETQYF.

This clonotype was seen many times. The conserved final phenylalanine or tryptophan is absent from the CDR3, which likely points to a read error. The rearrangement joins TRBV6-2 or TRBV6-3 to TRBJ2-2; TRBD1 agrees at 10 bases. The J segment lost 5 bases and the V segment lost 8 bases, leaving 5 bases of the junction unmatched. The CDR3 has 14 amino acids. Per the germline V gene, CDR1 is MNHEY and CDR2 is SVGEGT. This CDR3 reads CASGRTGGTGELFS. DNA for the CDR3: TGTGCCAGCGGCCGGACAGGGGGAACCGGGGAGCTGTTTTCT.

This clonotype appeared many times. The gene calls are TRBV12-3 or TRBV12-4 and TRBJ1-5, with D hard to call. V lost 5 bases, J lost 4 bases, and 15 bases lay in between. This CDR3 has 15 amino acids. CDR3 residues: CASSPGGRLNQPQHF. CDR3 DNA: TGTGCCAGCAGTCCAGGAGGGAGGTTGAATCAGCCCCAGCATTTT.

This clonotype has at least ten counts. The J gene is TRBJ1-5, the V gene TRBV4-2, with 7 bases that match TRBD1. There are 16 residues in the CDR3. V gave up 3 bases and J gave up 1 base; unmatched junction bases: 6. In germline, CDR1 is LGHNA, CDR2 YNFKEQ. The CDR3 loop is CASSHLQGTSNQPQHF. Here the CDR3 DNA reads TGTGCCAGCAGCCACCTACAGGGGACCAGCAATCAGCCCCAGCATTTT.

The table lists this clonotype with many counts. The genes are TRBV6-2 or TRBV6-3 and TRBJ2-7, with D hard to call. The V end was cut by 6 bases, the J end by 12 bases, with 15 bases between. CDR1 and CDR2 from the germline V gene are MNHEY and SVGEGT. There are 11 residues in the CDR3. The CDR3 spells CASSHGPSLYF. The CDR3 coding sequence is TGTGCCAGCAGCCACGGGCCCAGTTTGTACTTC.

This clonotype was seen at least ten times. The rearrangement joins TRBV7-2 to TRBJ1-4; maybe TRBD1 (6 bases). Looked up from germline, CDR1 is SGHTA and CDR2 is FQGNSA. The V gene lost 5 bases and the J gene lost 13 bases, with 20 bases spanning the gap. CDR3 length: 14 amino acids. This CDR3 reads CASSASGTTKRLFF. The CDR3 DNA reads as TGTGCCAGCAGCGCATCCGGGACAACGAAGAGACTGTTTTTT.

The rearrangement uses TRBV11-2 and TRBJ1-2, with D maybe TRBD1 (5 bases). The CDR3 covers 13 residues. With 5 bases removed from V and 8 bases from J, the gap between germline ends came to 15 bases. Germline values: CDR1 SGHAT, CDR2 FQNNGV. The CDR3 here is CASSREGRGGYTF. Here the CDR3 DNA reads TGTGCCAGCAGCCGGGAGGGGCGCGGAGGCTACACCTTC.

This clonotype has a count of ten or more. V usage is TRBV7-8 and J usage is TRBJ1-2; D gene uncertain. Germline CDR1 and CDR2: SGHVS and FQNEAQ. V was trimmed by 3 bases and J by 5 bases, leaving 10 bases between them. The CDR3 length is 13 residues. CDR3 DNA sequence: TGTGCCAGCAGCTTCCCCCGCTTATATGGCTACACCTTC. As protein: CASSFPRLYGYTF. Together with reference TRBV7-8 and TRBJ1-2, the CDR3 gives the full variable domain: GAGVSQSPRYKVAKRGQDVALRCDPISGHVSLFWYQQALGQGPEFLTYFQNEAQLDKSGLPSDRFFAERPEGSVSTLKIQRTQQEDSAVYLCASSFPRLYGYTFGSGTRLTVV.

The rearrangement joins TRBV6-1 to TRBJ1-2; weak D call: TRBD1 (6 bases). V was pared by 4 bases and J by 4 bases, with 25 bases between. The CDR3 has 18 amino acids. CDR1 and CDR2 (germline): MNHNS, SASEGT. The CDR3 DNA reads TGTGCCAGCAGTGGGACCAATCCTTACAGGGTGGCCCTCTATGGCTACACCTTC. It translates to CASSGTNPYRVALYGYTF.

This clonotype was recorded a few times. This chain connects TRBV24-1 to TRBJ2-3; D may be TRBD1 or TRBD2 (6 bases each). Per the germline V gene, CDR1 is KGHDR and CDR2 is SFDVKD. The ends were cut back, 9 bases at V and 2 bases at J, with 17 bases in the middle. The length of the CDR3 is 15 residues. CDR3 region: CATSPGRGPTDTQYF. For the CDR3, the DNA is TGTGCCACCTCCCCCGGTCGGGGGCCCACAGATACGCAGTATTTT.

The J gene is TRBJ2-1, the V gene TRBV19; D remains ambiguous. V lost 5 bases and J lost 4, with 9 bases in between. The germline CDR1 and CDR2 sequences are LNHDA and SQIVND (reference sequence). The length of the CDR3 is 13 residues. The CDR3 sequence is CASSPTRYNEQFF. CDR3 DNA sequence: TGTGCCAGTAGTCCGACTCGATACAATGAGCAGTTCTTC.

This clonotype showed up many times. The chain links TRBV29-1 to TRBJ1-2; D gene ambiguous. Germline CDR1 is SQVTM and CDR2 is ANQGSEA. The CDR3 loop spans 16 amino acids. V shed 0 bases and J shed 4 bases, with 18 bases lying between them. The CDR3 protein is CSVEDPRQVLGYGYTF. DNA for the CDR3: TGCAGCGTTGAAGATCCCCGCCAGGTGTTGGGCTATGGCTACACCTTC.

This clonotype was counted many times. The V and J genes are TRBV6-1 and TRBJ2-7; D is perhaps TRBD2 (5 bases). V was cut by 6 bases and J by 4 bases, with 22 bases left in between. From germline, CDR1 is MNHNS and CDR2 SASEGT. The CDR3 spans 16 residues. DNA for the CDR3: TGTGCCAGCAGGACTATCAATCGGGGAGACGATTACGAGCAGTACTTC. Protein sequence: CASRTINRGDDYEQYF.

This clonotype was found a few times. The CDR3 region has the DNA TGTGCCAGCTCACCAACAGACTACGAGCAGTACTTC. Residues: CASSPTDYEQYF. The chain recombines TRBV18 with TRBJ2-7; D remains ambiguous. The germline gives CDR1 KGHSH, CDR2 LQKENI. Trimming stripped 2 bases from V and 3 bases from J, with 5 bases between. The CDR3 totals 12 residues.

This clonotype was detected only a few times. The genes are TRBV5-1 and TRBJ2-3; 7 bases match TRBD1. Germline CDR1 is SGHRS and CDR2 is YFSETQ. The CDR3 runs 13 residues. Trimming at V came to 6 bases and at J to 1 base, leaving 2 bases not matched to a gene. In DNA form, the CDR3 reads TGCGCCAGCACCGGGACAGGCACAGATACGCAGTATTTT. This translates into CASTGTGTDTQYF.

This clonotype was counted ten times or more. The chain is built from TRBV7-3 and TRBJ2-7; maybe TRBD2 (6 bases). The CDR3 loop spans 15 amino acids. Germline loops: CDR1 SGHTA, CDR2 FQGTGA. Trimming took 6 bases from V and 0 from J, leaving 15 bases between them. The CDR3 loop reads CASRRERASSYEQYF. CDR3 sequence (DNA): TGTGCCAGCAGGAGAGAGCGGGCGAGCTCCTACGAGCAGTACTTC.

This clonotype occurred a few times. This rearrangement joins TRBV6-6 to TRBJ2-7; 7 positions agree with TRBD1. The V segment lost 6 bases and the J segment 0 bases; nucleotides outside the gene matches: 5. Germline loops: CDR1 MNHNY, CDR2 SVGAGI (reference sequence). This CDR3 is built from 14 residues. The CDR3 DNA reads TGTGCCAGCAGAGAACAGGGGAGCTCCTACGAGCAGTACGTC. Its protein is CASREQGSSYEQYV.

The V call is TRBV5-1, the J call TRBJ1-1; D unresolved. With 2 bases removed from V and 3 bases from J, the gap between germline ends came to 8 bases. The CDR3 spans 13 residues. Germline values: CDR1 SGHRS, CDR2 YFSETQ. The CDR3 loop reads CASSFSWDTEAFF. The CDR3 DNA sequence: TGCGCCAGCAGCTTTTCGTGGGACACTGAAGCTTTCTTT.

In this sample, this clonotype turned up many times. The chain carries TRBV20-1 and TRBJ2-1; D is uncertain. Germline assignment: CDR1 DFQATT and CDR2 SNEGSKA (reference sequence). The CDR3 runs 12 residues. V dropped 7 bases and J dropped 6 bases, with 13 bases sitting between them. DNA for the CDR3: TGCAGTGTAGCCCTCGACCGCAATGAGCAGTTCTTC. Its translation is CSVALDRNEQFF.

In its sample, this clonotype was seen many times. The gene calls are TRBV6-5 and TRBJ2-7; D remains ambiguous. CDR1 MNHEY and CDR2 SVGAGI come from the germline V gene. The CDR3 length is 11 residues. V gave up 5 bases and J gave up 3 bases, with 5 bases separating them. DNA of the CDR3: TGTGCCAGCAGTACTATCTACGAGCAGTACTTC. It yields the protein CASSTIYEQYF.

The genes are TRBV10-3 and TRBJ2-1; 9 bases agree with TRBD2. The trim removed 8 bases at V and 8 bases at J, leaving 4 bases unmatched. The CDR3 runs to 12 residues. Germline CDR1 reads ENHRY; CDR2 reads SYGVKD. The CDR3 here is CAIGTSIYEQFF. In DNA, the CDR3 is TGTGCCATCGGGACTAGCATCTATGAGCAGTTCTTC.